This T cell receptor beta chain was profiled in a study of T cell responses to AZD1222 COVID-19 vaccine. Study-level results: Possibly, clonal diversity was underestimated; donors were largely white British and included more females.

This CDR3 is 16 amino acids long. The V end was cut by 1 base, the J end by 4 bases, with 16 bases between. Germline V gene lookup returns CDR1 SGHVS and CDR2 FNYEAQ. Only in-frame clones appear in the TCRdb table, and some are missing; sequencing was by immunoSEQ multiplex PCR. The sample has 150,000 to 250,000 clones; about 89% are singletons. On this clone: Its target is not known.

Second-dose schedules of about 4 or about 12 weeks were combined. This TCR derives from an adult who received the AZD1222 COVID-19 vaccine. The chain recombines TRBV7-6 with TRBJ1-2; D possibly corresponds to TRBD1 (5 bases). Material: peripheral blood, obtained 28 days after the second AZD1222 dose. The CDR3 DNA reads TGTGCCAGCAGCTTAGAACCGAACCAGGGATCCTATGGCTACACCTTC. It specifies CASSLEPNQGSYGYTF.